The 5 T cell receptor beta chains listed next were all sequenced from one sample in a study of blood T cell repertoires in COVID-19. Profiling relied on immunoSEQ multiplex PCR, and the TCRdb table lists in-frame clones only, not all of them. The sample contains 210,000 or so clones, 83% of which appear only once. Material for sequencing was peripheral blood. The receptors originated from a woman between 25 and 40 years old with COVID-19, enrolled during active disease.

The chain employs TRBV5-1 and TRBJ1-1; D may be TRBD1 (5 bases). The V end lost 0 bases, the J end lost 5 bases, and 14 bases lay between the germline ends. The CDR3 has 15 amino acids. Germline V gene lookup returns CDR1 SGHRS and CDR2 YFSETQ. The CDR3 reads CASSLVSGAGTEAFF. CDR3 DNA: TGCGCCAGCAGCTTGGTATCCGGGGCGGGAACTGAAGCTTTCTTT.

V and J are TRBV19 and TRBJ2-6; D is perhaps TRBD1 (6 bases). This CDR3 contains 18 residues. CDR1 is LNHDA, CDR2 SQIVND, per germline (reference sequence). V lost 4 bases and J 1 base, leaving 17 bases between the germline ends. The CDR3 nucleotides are TGTGCCAGTAGTAAGTACAGGGAAGGACTTTCTGGGGCCAACGTCCTGACTTTC. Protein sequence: CASSKYREGLSGANVLTF.

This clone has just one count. Here the CDR3 DNA reads TGTGCCAGCAGCTTACCCCTCTCCTACGAGCAGTACTTC. As protein: CASSLPLSYEQYF. The chain combines TRBV11-2 with TRBJ2-7; D not certain. The CDR3 is 13 residues long. CDR1 and CDR2 from the germline V gene are SGHAT and FQNNGV. V lost 2 bases, J lost 0 bases, and 5 bases lay in between.

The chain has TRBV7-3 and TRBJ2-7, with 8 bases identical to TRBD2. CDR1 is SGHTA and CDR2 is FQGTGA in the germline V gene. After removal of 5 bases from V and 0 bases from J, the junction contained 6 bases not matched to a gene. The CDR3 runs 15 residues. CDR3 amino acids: CASSLTSDSSYEQYF. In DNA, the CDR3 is TGTGCCAGCAGCCTGACTAGCGATAGCTCCTACGAGCAGTACTTC.

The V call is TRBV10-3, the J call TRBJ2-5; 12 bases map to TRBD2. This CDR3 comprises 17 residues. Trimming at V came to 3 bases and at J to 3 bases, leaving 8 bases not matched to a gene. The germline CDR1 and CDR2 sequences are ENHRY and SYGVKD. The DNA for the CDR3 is TGTGCCATCAGTGATGCTAGCGGGAGGGGAATGAAAGAGACCCAGTACTTC. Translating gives CAISDASGRGMKETQYF.